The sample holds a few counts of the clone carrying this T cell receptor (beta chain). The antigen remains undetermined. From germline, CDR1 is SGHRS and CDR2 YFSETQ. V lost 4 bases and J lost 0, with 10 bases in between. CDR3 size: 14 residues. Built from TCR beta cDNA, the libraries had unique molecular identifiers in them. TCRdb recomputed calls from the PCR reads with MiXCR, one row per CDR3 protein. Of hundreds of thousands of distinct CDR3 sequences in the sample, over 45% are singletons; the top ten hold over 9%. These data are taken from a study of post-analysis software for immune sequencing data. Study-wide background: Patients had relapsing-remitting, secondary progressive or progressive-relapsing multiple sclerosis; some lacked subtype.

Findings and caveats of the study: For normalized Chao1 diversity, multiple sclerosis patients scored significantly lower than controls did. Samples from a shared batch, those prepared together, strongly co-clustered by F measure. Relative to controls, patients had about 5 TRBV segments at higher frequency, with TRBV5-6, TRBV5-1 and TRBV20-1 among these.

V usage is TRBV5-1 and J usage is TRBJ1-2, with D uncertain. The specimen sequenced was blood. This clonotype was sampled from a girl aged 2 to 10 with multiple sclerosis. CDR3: CASSGKDSNYGYTF. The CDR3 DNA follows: TGCGCCAGCAGCGGAAAGGATTCTAACTATGGCTACACCTTC.